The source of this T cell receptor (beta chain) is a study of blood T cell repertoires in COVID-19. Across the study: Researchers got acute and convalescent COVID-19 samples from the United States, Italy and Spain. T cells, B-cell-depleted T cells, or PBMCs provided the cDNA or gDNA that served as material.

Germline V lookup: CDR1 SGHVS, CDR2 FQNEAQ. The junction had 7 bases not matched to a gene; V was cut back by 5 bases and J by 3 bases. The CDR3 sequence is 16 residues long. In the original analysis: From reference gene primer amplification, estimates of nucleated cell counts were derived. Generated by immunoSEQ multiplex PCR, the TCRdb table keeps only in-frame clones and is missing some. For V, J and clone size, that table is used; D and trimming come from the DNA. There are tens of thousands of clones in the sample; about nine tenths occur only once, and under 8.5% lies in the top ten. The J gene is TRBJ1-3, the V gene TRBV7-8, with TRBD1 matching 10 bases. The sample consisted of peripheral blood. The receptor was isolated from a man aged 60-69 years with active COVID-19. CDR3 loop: CASSTRQGAIGNTIYF. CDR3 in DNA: TGTGCCAGCAGCACCAGACAGGGGGCGATTGGAAACACCATATATTTT.